This T cell receptor beta chain was documented in a study of low-dose radiotherapy and immunotherapy resistance in tumors. Described time point: after trial treatment. This sample's treatment: LDRT plus nivolumab, ipilimumab, low-dose cyclophosphamide and aspirin (RACIN trial). This clonotype appeared many times. Covering alpha and beta chains, TRAV- and TRBV-specific primers were used for the first-strand cDNA. The TCRs were subjected to amplification over approximately 19 PCR cycles employing a constant-region primer in conjunction with a V-primer adapter. Amplification (by in vitro transcription) was performed on isolated mRNA. MiXCR, applied by TCRdb to the reads, yields one record per CDR3 protein. The table lists about 84,000 distinct CDR3 sequences, 15% to 20% of them singletons, with 1.1% to 1.5% in the top ten. The sequence was obtained from a male donor with prostate cancer. Sequences were derived from PBMCs, sampled after low-dose radiotherapy plus immunotherapy.

The CDR3 DNA reads TGTGCCATCAGTGGACAGGGGGCTGAGCCCCAGCATTTT. It is translated as CAISGQGAEPQHF. This sequence joins TRBV10-3 and TRBJ1-5, with 10 positions matching TRBD1. Germline CDR1 reads ENHRY; CDR2 reads SYGVKD. The CDR3 consists of 13 residues. The V segment lost 4 bases and the J segment 8 bases; nucleotides outside the gene matches: 2.